Below are 3 T cell receptor beta chains sequenced from a single sample in a study of shared clonotypes between healthy human individuals. Profiled with immunoSEQ multiplex PCR; TCRdb holds only in-frame clones, not every one. The table lists around 700,000 clones, approximately 75% of them singletons. Sequencing was done on a sample of memory CD4+ T cells sorted from blood. Subset indicated: CD45RA-negative fraction. The receptors stem from a woman under 40 in good health.

The chain has TRBV6-4 and TRBJ1-5; no clear D. With 5 bases removed from V and 2 bases from J, the gap between germline ends came to 10 bases. From germline, CDR1 is MRHNA and CDR2 SNTAGT. The CDR3 is made up of 14 amino acids. For the CDR3, the DNA is TGTGCCAGCAGTTTAGGTAGGGGCAATCAGCCCCAGCATTTT. The encoded protein is CASSLGRGNQPQHF.

This clone was observed a single time. The chain couples TRBV2 to TRBJ2-7; TRBD1 agrees at 7 bases. With V trimmed by 9 bases and J by 5 bases, 10 bases remained unmatched. Germline-derived CDR1 and CDR2 are SNHLY and FYNNEI. The CDR3 totals 13 residues. The CDR3 loop is CARQGSLADEQYF. In DNA, the CDR3 is TGTGCCAGACAGGGGAGCTTGGCGGACGAGCAGTACTTC.

This clone was counted once. V gene TRBV30 combines with J gene TRBJ1-1; a possible D gene is TRBD1 (5 bases). This CDR3 region has 13 residues. CDR1 GTSNPN and CDR2 SVGIG come from the germline V gene (reference sequence). Trimming pared 4 bases from V and 5 bases from J, leaving 14 bases between. The CDR3 region is CAWTLGDWTEAFF. Here the CDR3 DNA reads TGTGCCTGGACACTAGGGGATTGGACTGAAGCTTTCTTT.